The 28 T cell receptor beta chains reported below all come from one sample, sequenced in a study of blood T cell repertoires in COVID-19. Produced via immunoSEQ multiplex PCR; TCRdb's table is partial and in-frame only. The profile shows 110,000 or so clones, 70% to 90% of them singletons. Sequenced sample: peripheral blood. The receptors originated from a woman aged 70 to 79 who had recovered from COVID-19.

The chain combines TRBV7-2 with TRBJ2-5; 8 positions agree with TRBD2. The ends lost 3 bases at V and 2 bases at J; junction bases unmatched: 8. From germline, CDR1 is SGHTA and CDR2 FQGNSA. There are 16 residues in the CDR3. Here the CDR3 reads CASSLTGGGQQETQYF. CDR3 in DNA: TGTGCCAGCAGCTTGACCGGGGGGGGCCAGCAAGAGACCCAGTACTTC.

The J gene is TRBJ2-2, the V gene TRBV4-1; 9 bases agree with TRBD2. The germline V gene encodes CDR1 MGHRA and CDR2 YSYEKL. V was pared by 6 bases and J by 6 bases, with 5 bases of the junction left unmatched. The CDR3 spans 14 residues. The chain's CDR3 is CASRALAGSGELFF. The CDR3, as DNA: TGCGCCAGCAGGGCGCTAGCGGGATCCGGGGAGCTGTTTTTT.

The chain has TRBV5-1 and TRBJ1-1, with TRBD1 identical over 9 bases. V lost 4 bases, J lost 8 bases, and 6 bases stayed unmatched. Germline V gene data show CDR1 as SGHRS and CDR2 as YFSETQ. CDR3 length: 13 amino acids. The CDR3 coding sequence is TGCGCCAGCAGCGAAACAGGGGGCTTCGAAGCTTTCTTT. Its translation is CASSETGGFEAFF.

The genes are TRBV29-1 and TRBJ1-4; the D is unclear. V lost 0 bases to trimming and J lost 5 bases, with 10 bases between them. The germline CDR1 and CDR2 sequences are SQVTM and ANQGSEA. The CDR3 length is 14 residues. The CDR3 here is CSVEDRTGNEKLFF. CDR3 coding DNA: TGCAGCGTTGAAGATCGGACGGGAAATGAAAAACTGTTTTTT.

CDR3 nucleotides: TGTGCCACTAAAAGACCGACAGGGGGCATTAACTATGGCTACACCTTC. As protein: CATKRPTGGINYGYTF. This chain uses TRBV19 with TRBJ1-2; TRBD1 agrees at 10 bases. The CDR3 sequence is 16 residues long. Germline V lookup: CDR1 LNHDA, CDR2 SQIVND (reference sequence). V was pared by 10 bases and J by 1 base, with 12 bases of the junction left unmatched.

The genes are TRBV19 and TRBJ1-5; 7 bases are shared with TRBD1. The CDR3 is 16 residues long. V was pared by 5 bases and J by 7 bases, with 14 bases of the junction left unmatched. Germline V lookup: CDR1 LNHDA, CDR2 SQIVND (reference sequence). CDR3 sequence (DNA): TGTGCCAGTAGTCCCGTGGAGGGGGCGGTAGCCCAGCCCCAGCATTTT. Translation: CASSPVEGAVAQPQHF.

In its sample, this clone was seen once. The rearrangement links TRBV4-1 to TRBJ2-1; TRBD2 agrees at 8 bases. The CDR3 is made up of 14 amino acids. V lost 3 bases to trimming and J lost 8 bases; unmatched junction nucleotides: 6. Germline-derived CDR1 and CDR2 are MGHRA and YSYEKL. The CDR3 loop reads CASSHSGRGDEQFF. CDR3 in DNA: TGCGCCAGCAGCCATTCCGGGAGGGGCGATGAGCAGTTCTTC.

The chain links TRBV27 to TRBJ2-1, with 11 bases fitting TRBD2. V trimming: 4 bases; J trimming: 6 bases; junction bases outside the gene matches: 8. The CDR3 has 16 amino acids. Germline-derived CDR1 and CDR2 are MNHEY and SMNVEV (reference sequence). This CDR3 reads CASSSQLAGVGNEQFF. The CDR3 nucleotides read TGTGCCAGCAGTTCCCAACTAGCGGGAGTAGGCAATGAGCAGTTCTTC.

This chain connects TRBV7-8 to TRBJ1-6, with D maybe TRBD1 (5 bases). Per the germline V gene, CDR1 is SGHVS and CDR2 is FQNEAQ. V lost 5 bases and J lost 8, with 13 bases in between. The CDR3 totals 14 residues. CDR3 region: CASSLMTDDSPLHF. In DNA form, the CDR3 reads TGTGCCAGCAGCCTGATGACAGATGATTCACCCCTCCACTTT.

This chain connects TRBV4-2 to TRBJ1-5, with 9 bases identical to TRBD1. The V segment lost 1 base and the J segment 11 bases; nucleotides outside the gene matches: 6. CDR3 length equals 14 residues. Germline values: CDR1 LGHNA, CDR2 YNFKEQ. The CDR3 here is CASSQATGGRAQHF. The DNA for the CDR3 is TGTGCCAGCAGCCAAGCGACAGGGGGACGAGCCCAGCATTTT.

This clone was found a few times. V gene TRBV4-1 combines with J gene TRBJ2-7; 9 bases are shared with TRBD2. V trimming: 1 base; J trimming: 6 bases; junction bases outside the gene matches: 13. Germline V gene lookup returns CDR1 MGHRA and CDR2 YSYEKL. The CDR3 length is 17 residues. The CDR3, as DNA: TGCGCCAGCAGCCAAGGACTAGCGGACCGTTCTCTGCCCGAGCAGTACTTC. It translates to CASSQGLADRSLPEQYF.

The chain links TRBV11-2 to TRBJ2-1; 7 bases are shared with TRBD2. With V trimmed by 4 bases and J by 8 bases, 5 bases remained unmatched. This CDR3 has 13 amino acids. Germline assignment: CDR1 SGHAT and CDR2 FQNNGV. CDR3 nucleotide sequence: TGTGCCAGCAGCTGGGAGACTAGCCATGAGCAGTTCTTC. Amino acid sequence: CASSWETSHEQFF.

This clone occurred a few times. The junction departs from germline at one end; a sequencing error may be responsible. CDR3 nucleotides: TGTGCCAGCAGCGCCGGGACAGGGGGATCGAGGGGCTTGGACTTC. The encoded protein is CASSAGTGGSRGLDF. V is TRBV27 and J is TRBJ2-7; TRBD1 aligns across 11 bases. CDR3 size: 15 residues. Per the germline V gene, CDR1 is MNHEY and CDR2 is SMNVEV (reference sequence).

The chain has TRBV4-2 and TRBJ1-2; D is uncertain. V was shortened by 2 bases and J by 3 bases, with 10 bases between the two germline ends. Per the germline V gene, CDR1 is LGHNA and CDR2 is YNFKEQ. CDR3 size: 14 residues. The CDR3 nucleotides are TGTGCCAGCAGCCAAAAGCGGGGAGACTATGGCTACACCTTC. This encodes CASSQKRGDYGYTF.

The chain links TRBV6-2 or TRBV6-3 to TRBJ1-3; no definite D call. V dropped 4 bases and J dropped 3 bases, with 16 bases sitting between them. The CDR3 has 16 residues. The germline gives CDR1 MNHEY, CDR2 SVGEGT. The chain's CDR3 is CASSSGTDFDGNTIYF. The CDR3, as DNA: TGTGCCAGCAGTTCAGGAACGGACTTCGATGGAAACACCATATATTTT.

This sequence joins TRBV27 and TRBJ2-2, with unresolved D. Trimming stripped 0 bases from V and 1 base from J, with 9 bases between. This CDR3 is 16 amino acids long. The germline V gene encodes CDR1 MNHEY and CDR2 SMNVEV (reference sequence). The CDR3 loop reads CASSLSRRQNTGELFF. The CDR3 nucleotides are TGTGCCAGCAGTTTATCTAGAAGACAGAACACCGGGGAGCTGTTTTTT.

This CDR3 reads CASSRRGGNTDTQYF. The CDR3 bases are TGTGCCAGCAGCCGTCGCGGGGGGAACACAGATACGCAGTATTTT. The chain recombines TRBV7-9 with TRBJ2-3, with 8 bases aligning to TRBD2. The CDR3 runs to 15 residues. V was pared by 5 bases and J by 2 bases, with 6 bases of the junction left unmatched. Germline CDR1 SEHNR, CDR2 FQNEAQ (reference sequence).

This chain uses TRBV19 with TRBJ1-3, with D possibly matching TRBD1 (5 bases). CDR1 is LNHDA, CDR2 SQIVND, per germline (reference sequence). This CDR3 region has 16 residues. The V end lost 5 bases, the J end lost 4 bases, and 18 bases lay between the germline ends. Here the CDR3 reads CASSPRQRQPGNTIYF. The CDR3 region has the DNA TGTGCCAGTAGTCCGAGACAGAGACAGCCCGGAAACACCATATATTTT.

This clone was observed a single time. The chain uses TRBV7-9 and TRBJ1-2, with 8 bases aligning to TRBD1. This CDR3 region has 14 residues. Germline V gene data show CDR1 as SEHNR and CDR2 as FQNEAQ (reference sequence). V shed 2 bases and J 7 bases; nucleotides not matched to a gene: 6. CDR3 in amino acids: CASSLQRTGSGYTF. The CDR3 bases are TGTGCCAGCAGCTTACAGAGGACAGGGAGTGGCTACACCTTC.

This clone was recorded only once. The chain combines TRBV6-2 or TRBV6-3 with TRBJ2-3, with a possible D match to TRBD2 (6 bases). This CDR3 spans 16 amino acids. Germline V CDR1 and CDR2: MNHEY, SVGEGT. Trimming left V 2 bases short and J 4 bases short, with 16 bases between. Here the CDR3 reads CASSYGASAPPDTQYF. CDR3 nucleotides: TGTGCCAGCAGTTACGGGGCTAGCGCTCCGCCAGATACGCAGTATTTT.

J is TRBJ2-7 and V is TRBV27; D not resolved. Trimming took 1 base from V and 1 from J, leaving 11 bases between them. Germline CDR1 and CDR2: MNHEY and SMNVEV (reference sequence). The CDR3 totals 15 residues. The CDR3 region is CASSLFYGPSYEQYF. The CDR3 DNA sequence: TGTGCCAGCAGTTTATTCTATGGGCCATCCTACGAGCAGTACTTC.

This sequence joins TRBV27 and TRBJ2-1, with 11 bases fitting TRBD2. This CDR3 comprises 16 residues. V lost 6 bases and J lost 9; bases outside the gene matches: 13. Germline assignment: CDR1 MNHEY and CDR2 SMNVEV (reference sequence). CDR3 region: CASRRRASGRWSEQFF. CDR3 coding DNA: TGTGCCAGCAGGCGAAGGGCTAGCGGGAGGTGGAGTGAGCAGTTCTTC.

This clone is a singleton in its sample. The chain uses TRBV7-9 and TRBJ2-2; 7 nucleotides align to TRBD2. Trimming took 3 bases from V and 0 from J; bases not matched to a gene: 4. This CDR3 spans 16 amino acids. CDR1 and CDR2 (germline): SEHNR, FQNEAQ (reference sequence). The DNA of the CDR3 is TGTGCCAGCAGCTTGCTAGCGGACCCGAACACCGGGGAGCTGTTTTTT. Its translation is CASSLLADPNTGELFF.

The V gene is TRBV6-5, the J gene TRBJ1-1, with 9 bases fitting TRBD1. This CDR3 is 14 amino acids long. After removal of 6 bases from V and 0 bases from J, the junction contained 2 bases not matched to a gene. Germline CDR1 MNHEY, CDR2 SVGAGI. Written as DNA, the CDR3 is TGTGCCAGCAGACAGGGGGCGTTGAACACTGAAGCTTTCTTT. Amino acids: CASRQGALNTEAFF.

V and J are TRBV7-3 and TRBJ1-6; tentative D call: TRBD1 (5 bases). Trimming took off 6 bases at V and 2 bases at J, with 8 bases between the two ends. Germline V gene lookup returns CDR1 SGHTA and CDR2 FQGTGA. This CDR3 spans 14 amino acids. The CDR3 nucleotides are TGTGCCAGCAGGGGGGGGACCTATAATTCACCCCTCCACTTT. Translation: CASRGGTYNSPLHF.

The chain is built from TRBV7-8 and TRBJ1-4; TRBD1 matches at 9 bases. The CDR3 has 14 residues. J lost 8 bases, V lost 4 bases, and 5 bases had no gene match. The V gene's germline CDR1 is SGHVS and CDR2 FQNEAQ. As DNA, the CDR3 is TGTGCCAGCAGCTCGGACAGGGGTTGGGAAAAACTGTTTTTT. It encodes CASSSDRGWEKLFF.

CDR3 nucleotide sequence: TGCGCCAGCAGCTTGGCTGGGCCCCCAGGGACCCAGTACTTC. Protein product: CASSLAGPPGTQYF. The chain couples TRBV5-1 to TRBJ2-5, with unresolved D. The CDR3 totals 14 residues. Germline loops: CDR1 SGHRS, CDR2 YFSETQ. The V end was cut by 0 bases, the J end by 7 bases, with 13 bases between.

The chain employs TRBV18 and TRBJ2-7; the match to TRBD1 covers 7 bases. The CDR3 has 14 amino acids. CDR1 is KGHSH, CDR2 LQKENI, per germline. Unmatched junction bases numbered 8, after V lost 6 bases and J lost 3 bases. CDR3: CASSSGTDIYEQYF. The CDR3 nucleotides read TGTGCCAGCTCGTCCGGGACAGACATCTACGAGCAGTACTTC.